This is a list of T cell receptor beta chains from one sample in a study of post-analysis software for immune sequencing data. From the PCR reads, TCRdb called clonotypes with MiXCR, one entry per CDR3 protein. The sample shows about 460,000 distinct CDR3 sequences, less than 45% of them seen only once. Sequences were obtained from blood. The receptors come from a girl between 5 and 17 years old with multiple sclerosis. The CDR3 runs from the conserved cysteine through the conserved F or W. D genes are given only for firm matches. Clone size is stated in some rows and not others, as once, few, many or a class when expanded.

TRBJ2-1	TRBV27	-	-	CASSSGSAINEQFF	TGTGCCAGCAGTTCAGGGTCCGCCATCAATGAGCAGTTCTTC
TRBJ2-1	TRBV6-6	-	-	CASSGGIPYNEQFF	TGTGCCAGCAGCGGGGGTATCCCCTACAATGAGCAGTTCTTC
TRBJ1-2	TRBV29-1	-	TRBD1	CSVEDYRGHGYTF	TGCAGCGTTGAAGATTACAGGGGTCACGGCTACACCTTC
TRBJ1-1	TRBV29-1	-	-	CSVEEGRENTEAFF	TGCAGCGTTGAAGAAGGTCGGGAGAACACTGAAGCTTTCTTT
TRBJ2-7	TRBV4-3	-	TRBD1	CASSPPKGQGHPDVEQYF	TGCGCCAGCAGCCCCCCCAAGGGACAGGGACACCCAGATGTCGAGCAGTACTTC
TRBJ2-7	TRBV12-3/TRBV12-4	once	-	CASRQSAEQYF	TGTGCCAGCAGGCAATCGGCCGAGCAGTACTTC
TRBJ2-7	TRBV27	-	TRBD2	CASSPIWASGRDYEQYF	TGTGCCAGCAGTCCTATATGGGCTAGCGGGAGGGACTACGAGCAGTACTTC
TRBJ1-1	TRBV7-9	-	-	CASSQNRDLNTEAFF	TGTGCCAGCAGCCAAAACAGGGATCTGAACACTGAAGCTTTCTTT
TRBJ2-7	TRBV7-2	-	TRBD2	CASSSSRLAAYEQYF	TGTGCCAGCAGCTCCTCTCGACTAGCGGCCTACGAGCAGTACTTC
TRBJ2-1	TRBV11-2	-	TRBD2	CASSLDRLAGVRNEQFF	TGTGCCAGCAGCTTAGATCGACTAGCGGGAGTGAGGAATGAGCAGTTCTTC
TRBJ2-1	TRBV28	-	TRBD2	CASSFPSGSRTENNEQFF	TGTGCCAGCAGTTTTCCTAGCGGGAGTCGGACGGAAAACAATGAGCAGTTCTTC
TRBJ2-7	TRBV28	-	-	CASSNRLSYEQYF	TGTGCCAGCAGTAACAGACTATCCTACGAGCAGTACTTC
TRBJ2-1	TRBV6-2/TRBV6-3	-	TRBD2	CASSYFGIAGDEQFF	TGTGCCAGCAGTTACTTCGGAATAGCGGGAGATGAGCAGTTCTTC
TRBJ2-1	TRBV5-1	-	-	CASSQQASYNEQFF	TGCGCCAGCAGCCAACAGGCGTCCTACAATGAGCAGTTCTTC
TRBJ2-3	TRBV5-1	-	TRBD2	CASSTGTSGASTDTQYF	TGCGCCAGCAGCACTGGGACTAGCGGAGCTAGCACAGATACGCAGTATTTT
TRBJ2-1	TRBV7-3	-	-	CASSLTGGLENEQFF	TGTGCCAGCAGCTTAACCGGAGGTCTAGAGAATGAGCAGTTCTTC
TRBJ2-1	TRBV7-3	-	-	CASSTDSNNEQFF	TGTGCCAGCAGTACGGACTCAAACAATGAGCAGTTCTTC
TRBJ2-7	TRBV12-3/TRBV12-4	-	TRBD2	CASRQAGGPYEQYF	TGTGCCAGCAGACAAGCGGGAGGGCCCTACGAGCAGTACTTC
TRBJ1-1	TRBV10-3	-	TRBD1	CAITADRGRAVNTEAFF	TGTGCCATCACCGCTGACAGGGGTCGGGCTGTGAACACTGAAGCTTTCTTT
TRBJ2-7	TRBV28	-	-	CASSLSRTVRSYEQYF	TGTGCCAGCAGTTTATCTAGGACAGTTCGCTCCTACGAGCAGTACTTC
TRBJ2-7	TRBV12-3/TRBV12-4	few	TRBD1	CASGPAGQGVEQYF	TGTGCCAGCGGTCCCGCGGGACAGGGGGTCGAGCAGTACTTC
TRBJ2-5	TRBV20-1	few	-	CSAKAPGGLETQYF	TGCAGTGCGAAGGCCCCCGGGGGGCTGGAGACCCAGTACTTC
TRBJ2-5	TRBV2	few	-	CASTGTPGETQYF	TGTGCCAGCACGGGGACTCCCGGGGAGACCCAGTACTTC
TRBJ2-5	TRBV6-2/TRBV6-3	-	TRBD2	CASSYGSSGSETQYF	TGTGCCAGCAGTTACGGGTCTAGCGGGAGTGAGACCCAGTACTTC
TRBJ2-7	TRBV20-1	-	-	CSAAVLDDFSGYEQYF	TGCAGTGCTGCTGTTTTGGATGATTTCTCCGGCTACGAGCAGTACTTC
TRBJ2-5	TRBV4-2	-	TRBD1	CASSQRDRGRSTKQYF	TGTGCCAGCAGCCAGAGAGACAGGGGGCGGTCGACGAAACAGTACTTC
TRBJ1-5	TRBV7-9	-	-	CASSLVGPAGNQPQHF	TGTGCCAGCAGCTTAGTGGGTCCGGCAGGCAATCAGCCCCAGCATTTT
TRBJ2-7	TRBV20-1	-	-	CSARDSQRSYEQYF	TGCAGTGCTAGGGACAGCCAAAGGTCCTACGAGCAGTACTTC
TRBJ2-1	TRBV4-2	-	TRBD2	CASSQEGGRGDEQFF	TGTGCCAGCAGCCAAGAGGGCGGGAGAGGGGATGAGCAGTTCTTC
TRBJ1-5	TRBV27	-	-	CASRQSDQPQHF	TGTGCCAGCAGACAGAGTGACCAGCCCCAGCATTTT
TRBJ2-7	TRBV27	few	-	CANSLSPWEGDYEQYF	TGTGCCAACAGTTTATCCCCCTGGGAGGGGGACTACGAGCAGTACTTC
TRBJ2-1	TRBV7-9	-	TRBD2	CASSSQRESDEQFF	TGTGCCAGCAGCTCCCAGCGGGAGAGCGATGAGCAGTTCTTC
TRBJ2-1	TRBV20-1	-	-	CSARARASYNEQFF	TGCAGTGCTAGAGCTAGAGCCTCCTACAATGAGCAGTTCTTC
TRBJ1-5	TRBV10-3	-	-	CAASAADRSNQPQHF	TGTGCCGCCTCGGCCGCTGATCGTAGCAATCAGCCCCAGCATTTT
TRBJ2-7	TRBV6-5	few	TRBD1	CASSYSSRQGWYEQYF	TGTGCCAGCAGTTACTCGTCTCGACAGGGGTGGTACGAGCAGTACTTC
TRBJ2-7	TRBV25-1	-	-	CASSVGDEQYF	TGTGCCAGCAGTGTCGGCGACGAGCAGTACTTC
TRBJ2-3	TRBV27	-	TRBD2	CASHLTLAGADTQYF	TGTGCCAGCCATCTAACACTAGCGGGAGCAGATACGCAGTATTTT
TRBJ2-2	TRBV20-1	-	-	CSALSGTGELFF	TGCAGTGCCCTAAGCGGGACCGGGGAGCTGTTTTTT
TRBJ2-1	TRBV9	few	-	CASSVDGPKWNEQFF	TGTGCCAGCAGCGTAGATGGGCCTAAGTGGAATGAGCAGTTCTTC
TRBJ1-2	TRBV19	-	-	CASSMGRNYGYTF	TGTGCCAGTAGTATGGGGCGGAACTATGGCTACACCTTC
TRBJ2-5	TRBV20-1	few	TRBD2	CSASHRVIRTREQYF	TGCAGTGCTAGCCATCGAGTGATAAGGACTAGAGAGCAGTACTTC